This T cell receptor beta chain was sequenced for a study of blood T cell repertoires in COVID-19. Original processing notes: From reference gene primer amplification, estimates of nucleated cell counts were derived. The data were produced by immunoSEQ multiplex PCR, yet TCRdb's version contains in-frame clones alone and is incomplete. D and trimming come from the DNA, and the V and J calls and clone size come from that table. The sample records 150,000 to 200,000 clones, 80% to 90% being singletons. Germline V gene sequence: CDR1 MNHNS, CDR2 SASEGT. V lost 1 base and J lost 4, with 13 bases in between. This CDR3 region has 15 residues. Among Cohort 3 donors, those recovered had two negative PCRs, clearance, or symptom resolution.

This clonotype was sampled from a man aged 50-60 years who had recovered from COVID-19. This rearrangement joins TRBV6-1 to TRBJ2-5; no definite D call. Sequencing was carried out using PBMCs or T cells enriched from blood (not recorded which). This CDR3 reads CASSEGYQVRETQYF. The CDR3 coding sequence is TGTGCCAGCAGTGAAGGTTACCAGGTGAGAGAGACCCAGTACTTC.